A selection of T cell receptor beta chains follows, all from one sample in a study of blood T cells in healthy people across ages. MiXCR was run by TCRdb on the 5' RACE reads, yielding one entry per CDR3 protein. The sample records fewer than 700,000 distinct CDR3 sequences, 40% to 45% being singletons. Sequences were obtained from blood. These receptors all stem from a man older than 75 in good health. The conserved cysteine and the conserved F or W are not part of the CDR3 here.

>TRBJ2-7|TRBV7-2
ASSSGTGSREQY
>TRBJ2-7|TRBV25-1
ASSRDYEQY
>TRBJ2-3|TRBV29-1
SVEASGTYTDTQY
>TRBJ2-4|TRBV20-1
SAREETIIAKNIQY
>TRBJ2-1|TRBV25-1
ASSKQGGNNEQF
>.|TRBV4-1
ASSQDLDGAGGIEQY
>TRBJ2-4|TRBV20-1
SAPRGQGAREQY
>TRBJ1-2|TRBV5-1
ASSGTNGYGYT
>TRBJ2-2|TRBV6-1
ASSRRSTNTGELF
>TRBJ2-2|TRBV6-5
ASSSLAGVQTGELF
>.|TRBV28
ASRRAGPETQY
>TRBJ2-5|TRBV29-1
SVLGTGQETQY
>TRBJ2-1|TRBV7-2
ASSQQSPGLAGRLSHEQF
>TRBJ1-4|TRBV2
ASTGTLATNEELF
>TRBJ2-1|TRBV25-1
ASSGGLYNEQF
>TRBJ2-1|TRBV28
VSKAGVVEQF
>TRBJ2-3|TRBV7-2
ASSTFPGLAGSTQY
>TRBJ2-7|TRBV7-8
ACSFNQGSYEQY
>TRBJ2-1|TRBV5-1
ASSLDGAGSPQVDEQF
>TRBJ2-1|TRBV9
ASSVEALAGNEQF
>TRBJ2-7|TRBV9
ASSVDPGDYEQY
>TRBJ1-2|TRBV6-4
ASSWDLTYGYT
>TRBJ1-1|TRBV27
ASSSMENTEAF
>TRBJ2-3|TRBV20-1
SARVLAGNTDTQY
>TRBJ2-5|TRBV13
ASSLREGETQY
>TRBJ2-3|TRBV9
ASSPNEVRPDTQY
>TRBJ2-5|TRBV14
ASSQELPGGALGETQY
>TRBJ1-2|TRBV6-2/TRBV6-3
ASSLEGTRANYGYT
>TRBJ1-1|TRBV6-6
ASSYGPGQRNTEAF
>TRBJ2-2|TRBV7-2
ASSLNPRRGQGAGELF
>TRBJ2-6|TRBV15
ATSSVTGSGANVLT
>TRBJ1-1|TRBV29-1
SVDRGGTEAF
>TRBJ2-5|TRBV6-2/TRBV6-3
ASSSVWAIQETQY
>TRBJ2-1|TRBV10-3
AVSESEGGEQF
>TRBJ2-5|TRBV9
ASGVGIAGALETQY
>TRBJ2-1|TRBV6-5
ASSYSRTSGRDNEQF
>TRBJ1-2|TRBV3-1
ASFSGVYGYT